The present entry profiles one TCR beta chain with its context. Its antigen is as yet unknown. The J segment lost 4 bases and the V segment lost 9 bases, leaving 10 bases of the junction unmatched. This CDR3 region has 15 residues. Germline V CDR1 and CDR2: MNHEY, SVGAGI. This entry belongs to a study of Ad26.COV2.S vaccination and SARS-CoV-2 variants. Study-wide results and limits: People who got the vaccine had more spike-specific TCR breadth than people who got placebo. Those who received vaccine or placebo ended up with similar non-spike TCR breadth.

Profiling relied on immunoSEQ multiplex PCR, and the TCRdb table lists in-frame clones only, not all of them. In the table there are fewer than 600,000 clones, about nine tenths of which are singletons. As to treatment: roughly 20 received Ad26.COV2.S at low or high dose, single or two shots; 5 received placebo; per-sample allocation not given. All samples were drawn on day 63, counting from the first vaccine or placebo injection. The sequencing here drew on peripheral blood, taken in a trial of Ad26.COV2.S vaccine versus placebo. The chain uses TRBV6-5 and TRBJ1-3, with 9 bases lining up with TRBD1. This TCR came from a person aged 18-60 years who received the Ad26.COV2.S COVID-19 vaccine or a placebo. CDR3 amino acids: CASTRTGGGGNTIYF. CDR3 DNA: TGTGCCAGTACGCGAACAGGGGGCGGCGGAAACACCATATATTTT.